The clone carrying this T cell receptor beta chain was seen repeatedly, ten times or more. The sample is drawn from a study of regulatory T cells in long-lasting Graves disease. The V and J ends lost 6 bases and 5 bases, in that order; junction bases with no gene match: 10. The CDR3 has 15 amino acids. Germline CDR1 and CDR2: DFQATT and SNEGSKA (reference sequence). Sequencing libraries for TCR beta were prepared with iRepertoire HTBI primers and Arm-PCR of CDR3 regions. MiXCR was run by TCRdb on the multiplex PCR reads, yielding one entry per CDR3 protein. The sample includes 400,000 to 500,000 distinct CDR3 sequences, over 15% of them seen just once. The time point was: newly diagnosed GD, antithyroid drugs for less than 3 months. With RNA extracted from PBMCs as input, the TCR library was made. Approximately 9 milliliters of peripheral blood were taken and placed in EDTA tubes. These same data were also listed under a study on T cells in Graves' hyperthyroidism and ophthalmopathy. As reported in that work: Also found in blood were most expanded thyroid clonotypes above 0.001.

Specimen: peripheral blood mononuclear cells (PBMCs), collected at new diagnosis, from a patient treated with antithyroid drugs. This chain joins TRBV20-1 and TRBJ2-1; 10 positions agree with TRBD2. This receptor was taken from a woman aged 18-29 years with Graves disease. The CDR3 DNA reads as TGCAGTGCCACACGGAGTAGCGGGGGGAACAATGAGCAGTTCTTC. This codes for CSATRSSGGNNEQFF.